One and the same sample provided the 26 T cell receptor beta chains below, sequenced in a study of T cell changes during pregnancy in multiple sclerosis (dated by TCRdb to between 2017 and 2020). Libraries were constructed by the immunoSEQ multiplex PCR assay. The source is immuneACCESS, and TCRdb retained only in-frame sequences with V and J called. Part of the clones is not carried over; for the studies checked, unresolved V genes explain less than half of this, and the remainder is unexplained. The sample table records over 65,000 clones; around 90% of these occur just once. The ten largest clonotypes hold 1.5% to 2% of the sample. This specimen was peripheral blood, taken in the first trimester of pregnancy. Receptors originate from a female donor in good health, enrolled as a control in a pregnancy study.

The chain uses TRBV4-2 and TRBJ2-1; 12 bases fit TRBD2. The CDR3 contains 17 residues. Trimming cost V 0 bases and J 2 bases; bases outside gene matches: 2. Germline-derived CDR1 and CDR2 are LGHNA and YNFKEQ. CDR3 coding DNA: TGTGCCAGCAGCCAAGATGCTAGCGGGGGGGCCTACAATGAGCAGTTCTTC. Translation gives CASSQDASGGAYNEQFF.

The chain recombines TRBV2 with TRBJ1-4, with TRBD1 as a possible D gene (6 bases). Trimming took off 6 bases at V and 8 bases at J, with 16 bases between the two ends. The CDR3 sequence is 14 residues long. The germline V gene encodes CDR1 SNHLY and CDR2 FYNNEI. CDR3 coding DNA: TGTGCCAGCAGCCCGGGACAATTGCAAGAAAAACTGTTTTTT. Translated, it gives CASSPGQLQEKLFF.

The gene calls are TRBV28 and TRBJ1-5, with 11 nucleotides matching TRBD1. CDR1 is MDHEN, CDR2 SYDVKM, per germline. V gave up 0 bases and J gave up 3 bases; unmatched junction bases: 4. This CDR3 has 17 amino acids. The CDR3 loop reads CASSLWGTGGNNQPQHF. DNA for the CDR3: TGTGCCAGCAGTTTATGGGGGACAGGGGGGAACAATCAGCCCCAGCATTTT.

The gene calls are TRBV9 and TRBJ2-7; possibly TRBD1 for D (6 bases). Germline lookup yields CDR1 SGDLS and CDR2 YYNGEE. Trimming stripped 3 bases from V and 4 bases from J, with 17 bases between. CDR3 size: 15 residues. CDR3 sequence: CASSANRERGYEQYF. In DNA form, the CDR3 reads TGTGCCAGCAGCGCGAACAGGGAAAGAGGTTACGAGCAGTACTTC.

The V and J genes are TRBV27 and TRBJ2-5; 8 nucleotides align to TRBD1. The CDR3 totals 14 residues. Germline loops: CDR1 MNHEY, CDR2 SMNVEV (reference sequence). V was clipped by 4 bases and J by 5 bases; unmatched bases: 6. The CDR3 region is CASSSAGGWETQYF. The CDR3 nucleotides are TGTGCCAGCAGTTCGGCAGGGGGCTGGGAGACCCAGTACTTC.

The chain employs TRBV4-3 and TRBJ2-6; D might be TRBD2 (5 bases). The CDR3 runs 15 residues. The germline CDR1 and CDR2 sequences are LGHNA and YSLEER. The V gene lost 1 base and the J gene lost 8 bases, with 12 bases spanning the gap. CDR3 in DNA: TGCGCCAGCAGCCAAGGTCTGTCGGGGACCAACGTCCTGACTTTC. Translating gives CASSQGLSGTNVLTF.

This chain uses TRBV2 with TRBJ2-3; TRBD1 agrees at 8 bases. The CDR3 loop spans 14 amino acids. The germline V gene encodes CDR1 SNHLY and CDR2 FYNNEI. V was clipped by 4 bases and J by 3 bases; unmatched bases: 3. CDR3 amino acids: CASSGQGRTDTQYF. Written as DNA, the CDR3 is TGTGCCAGCAGTGGACAGGGGAGGACAGATACGCAGTATTTT.

The rearrangement uses TRBV9 and TRBJ2-2; 13 positions match TRBD2. This CDR3 is 18 amino acids long. V shed 2 bases and J 1 base; nucleotides not matched to a gene: 5. Germline CDR1 is SGDLS and CDR2 is YYNGEE. CDR3 sequence (DNA): TGTGCCAGCAGCGTTGGACTAGCGGGGGCAAGGAACACCGGGGAGCTGTTTTTT. It is translated as CASSVGLAGARNTGELFF.

This clone was seen only once. The rearrangement links TRBV15 to TRBJ1-5; D gene ambiguous. Trimming removed 9 bases from V and 4 bases from J, with 10 bases in between. CDR1 is LNHNV, CDR2 YYDKDF, per germline (reference sequence). There are 12 residues in the CDR3. CDR3 bases: TGTGCCACGACCGACAATAATCAGCCCCAGCATTTT. It translates to CATTDNNQPQHF.

This chain links TRBV30 with TRBJ2-7; 8 bases match TRBD1. Germline CDR1 GTSNPN, CDR2 SVGIG (reference sequence). V shed 3 bases, J shed 1 base, and the junction held 5 bases outside the gene matches. The CDR3 is 14 amino acids. The CDR3 coding sequence is TGTGCCTGGAGCCGGCAGGGGGCTTCCTACGAGCAGTACTTC. It encodes CAWSRQGASYEQYF.

The chain couples TRBV7-3 to TRBJ2-1; possible D gene TRBD1, 6 bases. The CDR3 has 14 residues. Germline CDR1 reads SGHTA; CDR2 reads FQGTGA. V lost 4 bases and J lost 5, with 12 bases in between. The DNA for the CDR3 is TGTGCCAGCAGCTCTCCGGGACAAGACAATGAGCAGTTCTTC. It codes for CASSSPGQDNEQFF.

The chain is built from TRBV6-1 and TRBJ2-3; 12 nucleotides line up with TRBD2. Trimming at V came to 10 bases and at J to 3 bases, leaving 8 bases not matched to a gene. CDR1 is MNHNS, CDR2 SASEGT, per germline. The CDR3 has 15 residues. The chain's CDR3 is CATSLAGGPTDTQYF. The CDR3 nucleotides read TGTGCCACCTCGCTAGCGGGGGGGCCGACAGATACGCAGTATTTT.

CDR3 sequence: CASSPRDEAFF. The CDR3 region has the DNA TGTGCCAGCAGTCCCAGGGATGAAGCTTTCTTT. The V call is TRBV6-6, the J call TRBJ1-1; TRBD1 is a possible D gene (5 bases). The CDR3 totals 11 residues. Deletions cut 5 bases from V and 7 bases from J, with 8 bases between. In germline, CDR1 is MNHNY, CDR2 SVGAGI (reference sequence).

A single count supports this clone. The chain employs TRBV5-1 and TRBJ1-3; 9 bases are shared with TRBD1. Germline-derived CDR1 and CDR2 are SGHRS and YFSETQ. CDR3 length equals 16 residues. The trim removed 2 bases at V and 0 bases at J, leaving 3 bases unmatched. The CDR3 region is CASSLQGASSGNTIYF. The DNA for the CDR3 is TGCGCCAGCAGCTTACAGGGGGCTAGCTCTGGAAACACCATATATTTT.

This chain links TRBV5-6 with TRBJ2-1, with D perhaps matching TRBD2 (6 bases). V was clipped by 4 bases and J by 3 bases, with 8 bases between them. CDR3 length equals 13 residues. The germline V gene encodes CDR1 SGHDT and CDR2 YYEEEE. CDR3 region: CASSKDYYNEQFF. The CDR3 coding sequence is TGTGCCAGCAGCAAGGACTACTACAATGAGCAGTTCTTC.

The CDR3 sequence is CSVYGQSYEQYF. In nucleotides, the CDR3 is TGCAGCGTATACGGACAGTCCTACGAGCAGTACTTC. The J gene is TRBJ2-7, the V gene TRBV29-1; D possibly corresponds to TRBD1 (6 bases). Trimming left V 6 bases short and J 1 base short, with 10 bases between. CDR3 size: 12 residues. The germline CDR1 and CDR2 sequences are SQVTM and ANQGSEA.

The gene calls are TRBV7-3 and TRBJ2-3; 12 bases are a match to TRBD1. CDR3 length equals 14 residues. V gave up 5 bases and J gave up 5 bases; unmatched junction bases: 2. Germline V gives CDR1 SGHTA, CDR2 FQGTGA. CDR3 sequence: CASSRDRGQDTQYF. The CDR3 bases are TGTGCCAGCAGCCGGGACAGGGGGCAAGATACGCAGTATTTT.

The chain carries TRBV6-5 and TRBJ2-5, with 13 nucleotides matching TRBD2. The CDR3 spans 15 residues. Germline CDR1 MNHEY, CDR2 SVGAGI. V lost 6 bases to trimming and J lost 5 bases; unmatched junction nucleotides: 6. CDR3: CASSSPGLAGETQYF. As DNA, the CDR3 is TGTGCCAGCAGCAGCCCGGGACTAGCGGGGGAGACCCAGTACTTC.

As for this clone: A read error may produce the germline difference seen at one junction end. Different DNA sequences within this sample yield the same CDR3. The chain links TRBV10-3 to TRBJ2-7; 10 nucleotides align to TRBD1. This CDR3 spans 13 amino acids. The germline V gene has CDR1 ENHRY and CDR2 SYGVKD. CDR3 in amino acids: CASRDRGADEQYF. DNA for the CDR3: TGTGCCAGCCGGGACAGGGGAGCTGACGAGCAATACTTC.

This chain connects TRBV20-1 to TRBJ2-4; no firm D call. Germline-derived CDR1 and CDR2 are DFQATT and SNEGSKA (reference sequence). V lost 0 bases and J 7 bases, leaving 4 bases between the germline ends. The CDR3 runs 11 residues. The DNA for the CDR3 is TGCAGTGCTAGAGATCTGAACATTCAGTACTTC. It yields the protein CSARDLNIQYF.

The rearrangement uses TRBV6-5 and TRBJ2-7, with a possible D match to TRBD1 (6 bases). This CDR3 comprises 13 residues. CDR1 is MNHEY and CDR2 is SVGAGI in the germline V gene. Trimming left V 8 bases short and J 3 bases short, with 14 bases between. The CDR3 is CASGPQGFYEQYF. CDR3 coding DNA: TGTGCCAGCGGGCCCCAGGGGTTCTACGAGCAGTACTTC.

The table lists this clone with a count of one. The chain employs TRBV7-9 and TRBJ1-6, with D perhaps TRBD1 (5 bases). The germline V gene has CDR1 SEHNR and CDR2 FQNEAQ (reference sequence). Trimming removed 4 bases at V and 7 bases at J, with 11 bases between. CDR3 length: 14 amino acids. This CDR3 is CASSSIRVNSPLHF. The CDR3 nucleotides read TGTGCCAGCAGCTCCATCAGGGTAAATTCACCCCTCCACTTT.

The rearrangement links TRBV7-2 to TRBJ1-6; D perhaps matches TRBD1 (6 bases). Per germline, CDR1 SGHTA and CDR2 FQGNSA. This CDR3 is built from 15 residues. V lost 2 bases to trimming and J lost 5 bases, with 10 bases between them. In nucleotides, the CDR3 is TGTGCCAGCAGCTTAACGGGACAAAATAATTCACCCCTCCACTTT. Translation gives CASSLTGQNNSPLHF.

This chain joins TRBV7-2 and TRBJ1-4; D is possibly TRBD1 (6 bases). Germline V CDR1 and CDR2: SGHTA, FQGNSA. The germline V and J ends were trimmed by 2 bases and 0 bases, with 13 bases remaining between them. CDR3 length equals 17 residues. The CDR3 coding sequence is TGTGCCAGCAGCTTATTGGGGGCAGGTGCAACTAATGAAAAACTGTTTTTT. Residues: CASSLLGAGATNEKLFF.

This chain links TRBV11-3 with TRBJ2-3; TRBD1 agrees at 9 bases. CDR1 is SGHNT, CDR2 YENEEA, per germline. There are 15 residues in the CDR3. V gave up 5 bases and J gave up 1 base; unmatched junction bases: 4. CDR3 DNA: TGTGCCAGCAGCCCCCGGACAGGGGGCACAGATACGCAGTATTTT. Translated, it gives CASSPRTGGTDTQYF.

The genes are TRBV7-9 and TRBJ2-7; 7 bases line up with TRBD2. The V gene's germline CDR1 is SEHNR and CDR2 FQNEAQ (reference sequence). CDR3 length: 14 residues. The junction had 4 bases not matched to a gene; V was cut back by 3 bases and J by 2 bases. The CDR3 region has the DNA TGTGCCAGCAGCTTGGGGGGGGTCGCCTACGAGCAGTACTTC. It is translated as CASSLGGVAYEQYF.